These 18 T cell receptor beta chains came from one sample sequenced in a study of blood T cell repertoires in COVID-19 (dated by TCRdb to 2019 to 2021). The method was the immunoSEQ multiplex PCR assay. TCRdb provides this immuneACCESS table in a form limited to in-frame rearrangements. Some clones are lacking; in checked studies, under half of them reflect an unresolved V gene, and why the rest are absent is not known. Across this sample there are roughly 330,000 clones, with 70% to 90% seen only once. In total, the top ten clones hold roughly 5% of the sample. Sequenced material: PBMCs or T cells enriched from blood (not recorded which). These receptors came from a woman younger than 45 who had recovered from COVID-19.

The chain is built from TRBV7-6 and TRBJ1-1; TRBD1 is a possible D gene (5 bases). Looked up from germline, CDR1 is SGHVS and CDR2 is FNYEAQ. The CDR3 totals 18 residues. V lost 1 base and J 5 bases, leaving 23 bases between the germline ends. The CDR3 is CASSLVSIGVQGGTEAFF. The CDR3 bases are TGTGCCAGCAGCTTAGTATCTATAGGTGTGCAGGGAGGAACTGAAGCTTTCTTT.

V and J are TRBV2 and TRBJ1-6, with 9 bases fitting TRBD1. V lost 5 bases, J lost 9 bases, and 11 bases stayed unmatched. Germline V gives CDR1 SNHLY, CDR2 FYNNEI. The CDR3 extends over 16 amino acids. The chain's CDR3 is CASSKIGTGNISPLHF. The CDR3 DNA follows: TGTGCCAGCAGTAAAATCGGGACAGGGAATATTTCACCCCTCCACTTT.

The chain joins TRBV7-2 to TRBJ2-5; the D gene is possibly TRBD2 (7 bases). The germline V gene encodes CDR1 SGHTA and CDR2 FQGNSA. The CDR3 runs 13 residues. Trimming shortened V by 11 bases and J by 3 bases, and 16 bases separated the two germline ends. The CDR3 coding sequence is TGTGCCGCTAGGGGGGGGGTAAAAGAGACCCAGTACTTC. Translation gives CAARGGVKETQYF. Using reference TRBV7-2 and TRBJ2-5 for the parts outside the CDR3, the full variable domain is GAGVSQSPSNKVTEKGKDVELRCDPISGHTALYWYRQSLGQGLEFLIYFQGNSAPDKSGLPSDRFSAERTGGSVSTLTIQRTQQEDSAVYLCAARGGVKETQYFGPGTRLLVL.

Remarks on this clone: Other DNA sequences in this sample translate to the same CDR3. The chain recombines TRBV18 with TRBJ1-4, with 8 nucleotides matching TRBD1. The CDR3 runs to 15 residues. CDR1 and CDR2 from the germline V gene are KGHSH and LQKENI. With V trimmed by 3 bases and J by 0 bases, 0 bases remained unmatched. CDR3 bases: TGTGCCAGCTCACCGGACAGGGCAACTAATGAAAAACTGTTTTTT. It is translated as CASSPDRATNEKLFF.

This chain links TRBV3-1 (or the pseudogene TRBV3-2) with TRBJ2-2; 7 bases match TRBD1. The ends lost 2 bases at V and 1 base at J; junction bases unmatched: 4. Germline V gene sequence: CDR1 LGHDT, CDR2 YNNKEL (reference sequence). The CDR3 covers 16 residues. The CDR3 region is CASSQPGTVNTGELFF. As DNA, the CDR3 is TGTGCCAGCAGCCAACCAGGGACAGTGAACACCGGGGAGCTGTTTTTT.

The chain couples TRBV21-1 to TRBJ1-4; the table's D call TRBD1 went unverified against the DNA. TRBV21-1 is listed as a pseudogene. The CDR3 is 16 amino acids. The CDR3 is CASSRKNSSTNEKLFF. The CDR3 DNA follows: TGTGCCAGCAGCAGAAAGAACAGTTCAACTAATGAAAAACTGTTTTTT.

Of note for this clone: Distinct nucleotide sequences in the sample also encode this CDR3. This chain joins TRBV12-3 or TRBV12-4 and TRBJ2-1; D remains ambiguous. V shed 3 bases and J shed 6 bases, with 3 bases lying between them. CDR3 length: 11 residues. In nucleotides, the CDR3 is TGTGCCAGCAGTTTCTCCAATGAGCAGTTCTTC. This sequence encodes CASSFSNEQFF.

The chain combines TRBV12-3 or TRBV12-4 with TRBJ2-1; D is possibly TRBD2 (5 bases). This CDR3 spans 12 amino acids. V was pared by 2 bases and J by 9 bases, with 8 bases between. The CDR3 DNA reads as TGTGCCAGCAGTTTAAGCCGGGGTGAGCAGTTCTTC. Residues: CASSLSRGEQFF.

CDR3 sequence: CASSQALLGQPDKNIQYF. The CDR3 DNA reads TGTGCCAGCAGCCAAGCCCTCTTGGGACAGCCTGACAAAAACATTCAGTACTTC. This sequence joins TRBV3-1 (or the pseudogene TRBV3-2) and TRBJ2-4; 7 nucleotides match TRBD1. The CDR3 is 18 residues long. The V and J ends lost 1 base and 3 bases, in that order; junction bases with no gene match: 12. Germline V gene data show CDR1 as LGHDT and CDR2 as YNNKEL (reference sequence).

The chain uses TRBV11-3 and TRBJ2-2, with 7 bases that match TRBD2. Germline-derived CDR1 and CDR2 are SGHNT and YENEEA. V dropped 5 bases and J dropped 4; count of bases not matched to a gene: 4. This CDR3 is 14 amino acids long. The CDR3 sequence is CASSLGGFTGELFF. The CDR3 nucleotides are TGTGCCAGCAGCCTGGGGGGGTTCACCGGGGAGCTGTTTTTT.

This clone has a single count. The chain uses TRBV5-4 and TRBJ2-1; TRBD2 agrees at 10 bases. The CDR3 extends over 19 amino acids. The V gene end was trimmed by 2 bases and the J gene end by 7 bases; junction bases not matched to a gene: 18. Germline V gene data show CDR1 as SGHNT and CDR2 as YYREEE (reference sequence). CDR3 amino acids: CASSLNWDPSGGPSNEQFF. The CDR3 nucleotides are TGTGCCAGCAGCTTAAATTGGGATCCTAGCGGGGGACCAAGTAATGAGCAGTTCTTC.

V gene TRBV28 combines with J gene TRBJ1-6; weak D call: TRBD1 (5 bases). Trimming pared 7 bases from V and 0 bases from J, leaving 19 bases between. In germline, CDR1 is MDHEN, CDR2 SYDVKM. This CDR3 contains 18 residues. The CDR3 loop reads CASTRQSFRSSYNSPLHF. The CDR3, as DNA: TGTGCCAGCACCCGACAGAGCTTTCGGAGCTCCTATAATTCACCCCTCCACTTT.

This clone was recorded once. The rearrangement links TRBV12-3 or TRBV12-4 to TRBJ1-1, with D possibly matching TRBD1 (6 bases). The CDR3 totals 12 residues. Between the trimmed V and J ends, which lost 4 bases and 5 bases, there was a span of 8 bases. The CDR3 DNA reads as TGTGCCAGCAGTTCCGGACAGACTGAAGCTTTCTTT. Its protein product is CASSSGQTEAFF.

CDR3 DNA sequence: TGTGCCAGCAGTGAGGGACAGGGGGACGGGTATGGCTACACCTTC. Encoded protein: CASSEGQGDGYGYTF. This sequence joins TRBV6-1 and TRBJ1-2, with 11 bases aligning to TRBD1. The CDR3 runs to 15 residues. V was pared by 3 bases and J by 5 bases, with 5 bases of the junction left unmatched. CDR1 is MNHNS, CDR2 SASEGT, per germline.

J is TRBJ1-5 and V is TRBV6-5; D unclear. Germline CDR1 reads MNHEY; CDR2 reads SVGAGI. The CDR3 is 15 residues long. V dropped 0 bases and J dropped 0 bases, with 6 bases sitting between them. For the CDR3, the DNA is TGTGCCAGCAGTTACTCAGAGGATAGCAATCAGCCCCAGCATTTT. Encoded protein: CASSYSEDSNQPQHF.

This clone was recorded a few times. This rearrangement joins TRBV5-5 to TRBJ1-4, with a weak D call TRBD1 (5 bases). The germline V and J ends were trimmed by 4 bases and 6 bases, with 22 bases remaining between them. The germline CDR1 and CDR2 sequences are SGHKS and YYEKEE (reference sequence). The CDR3 covers 17 residues. The CDR3 region has the DNA TGTGCCAGCAGCCACATTCTAGGGGAATCCTTACATGAAAAACTGTTTTTT. It is translated as CASSHILGESLHEKLFF.

The genes are TRBV28 and TRBJ1-2, with 11 bases that match TRBD1. V was clipped by 5 bases and J by 3 bases; unmatched bases: 2. Germline V gene lookup returns CDR1 MDHEN and CDR2 SYDVKM. This CDR3 has 14 amino acids. The DNA for the CDR3 is TGTGCCAGCAGTCCGGGACAGGGGGACTATGGCTACACCTTC. It translates to CASSPGQGDYGYTF.

V gene TRBV14 combines with J gene TRBJ2-5; D remains unclear. V lost 4 bases and J lost 0, with 6 bases in between. From germline, CDR1 is SGHDN and CDR2 FVKESK. This CDR3 comprises 13 residues. The CDR3 reads CASSRQYQETQYF. DNA for the CDR3: TGTGCCAGCAGCCGCCAGTACCAAGAGACCCAGTACTTC. The variable domain in full, with the rest retrieved from reference TRBV14 and TRBJ2-5, is EAGVTQFPSHSVIEKGQTVTLRCDPISGHDNLYWYRRVMGKEIKFLLHFVKESKQDESGMPNNRFLAERTGGTYSTLKVQPAELEDSGVYFCASSRQYQETQYFGPGTRLLVL.